The clone carrying this TCR beta chain turned up a few times. What it binds is not known. Construction of the TCRbeta library involved unique molecular identifiers. One entry per CDR3 protein results from TCRdb running MiXCR on the PCR reads. Seen here are 750,000 to 950,000 distinct CDR3 sequences, 15% to 20% observed once, and the top ten hold approximately 5%. This sample stems from a study of T-cell reconstitution after alpha-beta-depleted transplantation in children. Study-wide findings and caveats: There were reportedly several hundred expanded graft clones from which alpha-beta T cells came about two months after transplant. Surviving thymic progenitors and recipient T cells were the source of high TCRbeta diversity at day 60 in some patients. Fresh T-cell production supplied most of the T-cell counts and diversity seen one year after transplant.

The TCR originated in a male patient younger than 18 who had a stem cell transplant for acute lymphoblastic leukemia, so the T cells may come from the graft donor. Sequenced here: PBMCs, mostly from graft donor cells, sampled 360 days after TCRalphabeta/CD19-depleted stem cell transplant.

The DNA for the CDR3 is TGTGCCAGCAGCTTTGCCGGGACCCCAAAGTACTTC. Protein: CASSFAGTPKYF. V is TRBV7-9 and J is TRBJ2-7; D is perhaps TRBD1 or TRBD2 (5 bases each). CDR3 length: 12 amino acids. Germline CDR1 SEHNR, CDR2 FQNEAQ (reference sequence). V lost 3 bases to trimming and J lost 11 bases, with 14 bases between them.